Below, 2 T cell receptor beta chains from the same sample are listed, as sequenced in a study of T cells in Graves' hyperthyroidism and ophthalmopathy. RNA transcripts provided the source from which TCR beta CDR3 regions were amplified. The HTBI primer set was used in a first-round RT-PCR of the TCR CDR3. Using its own MiXCR run on the multiplex PCR reads, TCRdb lists one record per CDR3 protein. The sample gives 500,000 to 750,000 distinct CDR3 sequences, about 45% of which show up once; about 8% is in the top ten. Sequencing used peripheral blood or thyroid tissue (not recorded which). These receptors all stem from a woman aged 18-29 years with Graves' hyperthyroidism.

This clonotype came up once. The rearrangement links TRBV7-9 to TRBJ2-6; D might be TRBD2 (6 bases). Germline V gene data show CDR1 as SEHNR and CDR2 as FQNEAQ (reference sequence). V lost 1 base and J 0 bases, leaving 7 bases between the germline ends. This CDR3 is built from 16 residues. The CDR3 nucleotides are TGTGCCAGCAGCTTAGGCGGGATCTCTGGGGCCAACGTCCTGACTTTC. This encodes CASSLGGISGANVLTF. Full variable domain (missing parts from reference TRBV7-9 and TRBJ2-6): DTGVSQNPRHKITKRGQNVTFRCDPISEHNRLYWYRQTLGQGPEFLTYFQNEAQLEKSRLLSDRFSAERPKGSFSTLEIQRTEQGDSAMYLCASSLGGISGANVLTFGAGSRLTVL.

CDR3 protein: CASSSMPAFGTEAFF. The CDR3 nucleotides read TGTGCCAGCTCATCAATGCCGGCGTTCGGCACTGAAGCTTTCTTT. The V gene is TRBV18, the J gene TRBJ1-1; D gene uncertain. Trimming shortened V by 5 bases and J by 4 bases, and 17 bases separated the two germline ends. The germline CDR1 and CDR2 sequences are KGHSH and LQKENI. The CDR3 runs 15 residues.